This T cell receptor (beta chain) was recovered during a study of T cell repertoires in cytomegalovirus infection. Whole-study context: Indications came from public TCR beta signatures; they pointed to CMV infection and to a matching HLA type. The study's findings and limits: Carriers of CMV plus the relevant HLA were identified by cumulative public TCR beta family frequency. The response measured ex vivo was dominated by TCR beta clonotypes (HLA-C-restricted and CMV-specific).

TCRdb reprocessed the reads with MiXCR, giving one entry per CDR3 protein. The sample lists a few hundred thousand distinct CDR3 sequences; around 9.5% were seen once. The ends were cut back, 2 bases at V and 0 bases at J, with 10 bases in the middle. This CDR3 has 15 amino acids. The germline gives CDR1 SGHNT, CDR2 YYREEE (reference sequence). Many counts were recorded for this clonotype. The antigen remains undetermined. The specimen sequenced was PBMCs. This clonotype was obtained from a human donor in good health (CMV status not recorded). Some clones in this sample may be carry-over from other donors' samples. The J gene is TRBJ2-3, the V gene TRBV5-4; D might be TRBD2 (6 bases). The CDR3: CASSFGGPSTDTQYF. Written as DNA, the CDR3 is TGTGCCAGCAGCTTCGGGGGACCTAGCACAGATACGCAGTATTTT.